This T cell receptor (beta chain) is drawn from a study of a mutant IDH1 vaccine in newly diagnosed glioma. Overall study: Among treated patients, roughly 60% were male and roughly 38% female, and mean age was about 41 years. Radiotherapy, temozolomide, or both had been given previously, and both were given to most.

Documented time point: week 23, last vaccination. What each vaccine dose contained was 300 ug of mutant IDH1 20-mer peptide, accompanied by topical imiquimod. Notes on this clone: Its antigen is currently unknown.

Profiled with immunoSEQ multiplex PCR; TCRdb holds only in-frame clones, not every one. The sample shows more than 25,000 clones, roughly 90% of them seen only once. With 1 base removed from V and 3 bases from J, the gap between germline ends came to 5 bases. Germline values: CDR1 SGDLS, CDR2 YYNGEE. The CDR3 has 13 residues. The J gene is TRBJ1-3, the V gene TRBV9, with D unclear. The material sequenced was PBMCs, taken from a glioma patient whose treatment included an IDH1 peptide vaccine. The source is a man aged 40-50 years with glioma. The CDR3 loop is CASSVLSGNTIYF. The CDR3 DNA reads TGTGCCAGCAGCGTACTCAGTGGAAACACCATATATTTT.